The source of this T cell receptor beta chain is a study of T cells after yellow fever vaccination. This CDR3 comprises 14 residues. Deletions cut 8 bases from V and 0 bases from J, with 11 bases between. Germline loops: CDR1 SNHLY, CDR2 FYNNEI. The table lists this clonotype with many counts. Universal primer sites and UMIs were introduced during 5'RACE template-switching synthesis of TCR cDNA. TCRdb used MiXCR to reprocess the 5' RACE reads, holding one entry per CDR3 protein. The sample lists 40,000 to 50,000 distinct CDR3 sequences; around 6.4% were seen once. The TCR sequence derives from a man aged 25 to 40 who received the YFV17D yellow fever vaccine. The input for sequencing was PBMCs, either bulk or a sorted T-cell subset (CD4+, CD8+, memory, or dextramer-sorted; not recorded which), taken 45 days after the yellow fever booster vaccination. This chain connects TRBV2 to TRBJ2-1; D is undetermined. In nucleotides, the CDR3 is TGTGCCAGCGCCCAGCTCAGCTCCTACAATGAGCAGTTCTTC. As protein: CASAQLSSYNEQFF.